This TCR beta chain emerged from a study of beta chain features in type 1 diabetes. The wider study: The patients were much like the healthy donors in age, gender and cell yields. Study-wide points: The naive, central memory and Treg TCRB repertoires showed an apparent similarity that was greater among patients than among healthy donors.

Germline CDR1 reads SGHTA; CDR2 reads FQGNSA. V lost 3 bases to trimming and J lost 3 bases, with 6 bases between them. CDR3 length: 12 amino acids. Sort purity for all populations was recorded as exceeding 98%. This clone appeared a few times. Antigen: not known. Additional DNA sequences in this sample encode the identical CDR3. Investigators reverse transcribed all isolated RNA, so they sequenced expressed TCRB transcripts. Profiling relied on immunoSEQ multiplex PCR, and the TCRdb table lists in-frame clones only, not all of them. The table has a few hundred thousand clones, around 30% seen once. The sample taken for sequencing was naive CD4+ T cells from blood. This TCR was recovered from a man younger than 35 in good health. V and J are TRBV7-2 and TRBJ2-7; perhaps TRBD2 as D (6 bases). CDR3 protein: CASSLDYYEQYF. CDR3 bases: TGTGCCAGCAGCTTGGACTACTACGAGCAGTACTTC.